The following is a T cell receptor beta chain sequence with its context. The antigen remains unidentified. The CDR3 is made up of 12 amino acids. CDR1 and CDR2 (germline): SQVTM, ANQGSEA. V lost 6 bases, J lost 1 base, and 9 bases lay in between. This specimen comes from a study of OX40 agonist ivuxolimab in advanced cancers. Study overall: Antecedent anti-PD-1, anti-PD-L1 or anti-CTLA-4 therapy was permissible, with around 40% having received some. Whole-study findings and limits: Low normalized T-cell clonal expansion was also seen in some nonresponders.

The method was immunoSEQ multiplex PCR; TCRdb's version includes in-frame clones alone and lacks a portion of them. This table has tens of thousands of clones, around 84% appearing once. Sequencing used CD4+ or CD8+ T cells sorted from blood, obtained in a trial of the OX40 agonist ivuxolimab. This TCR was sampled from an adult with an advanced solid tumor such as melanoma, head and neck, liver or kidney cancer. The rearrangement links TRBV29-1 to TRBJ2-5; perhaps TRBD2 as D (5 bases). The CDR3: CSVHRGQETQYF. In nucleotides, the CDR3 is TGCAGCGTCCATCGGGGCCAAGAGACCCAGTACTTC.